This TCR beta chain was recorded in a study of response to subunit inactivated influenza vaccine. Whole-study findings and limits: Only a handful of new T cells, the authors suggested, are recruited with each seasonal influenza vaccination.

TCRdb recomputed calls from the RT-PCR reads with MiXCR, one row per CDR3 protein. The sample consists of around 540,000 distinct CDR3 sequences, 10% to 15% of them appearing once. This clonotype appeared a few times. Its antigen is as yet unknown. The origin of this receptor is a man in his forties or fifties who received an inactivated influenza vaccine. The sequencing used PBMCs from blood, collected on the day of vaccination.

CDR3 nucleotide sequence: TGTGCCAGCAGCCAAGTAGGGGGGGCCATGGCAGATACGCAGTATTTT. Its protein product is CASSQVGGAMADTQYF. The genes are TRBV3-1 and TRBJ2-3; D may be TRBD2 (7 bases). The CDR3 covers 16 residues. The V gene lost 1 base and the J gene lost 4 bases, with 15 bases spanning the gap. CDR1 is LGHDT, CDR2 YNNKEL, per germline (reference sequence).